The T cell receptor beta chain under discussion was sequenced for a study of blood T cell repertoires in COVID-19. Study-level information: Specimens from acute and convalescent COVID-19 originated in the United States, Italy and Spain. PBMCs, B-cell-depleted T cells, or T cells were the source of the cDNA or gDNA that made up the material.

Study processing details: Reference gene primer amplification gave estimated nucleated cell counts. Assay: immunoSEQ multiplex PCR; the TCRdb copy retains only in-frame clones and omits some. V and J calls and clone size are those listed in that table; D and trimming were worked out from the DNA. The sample consists of more than 150,000 clones, about 86% of them appearing once. CDR3 size: 12 residues. Per the germline V gene, CDR1 is WNHNN and CDR2 is SYGVQD (reference sequence). The sample holds a few counts of this clone. Mismatch with germline at one junction end may stem from a read error. The TCR was taken from a man aged 25 to 40 with active or convalescent COVID-19. The sample was peripheral blood. The rearrangement links TRBV10-1 to TRBJ1-1, with D possibly matching TRBD1 (5 bases). CDR3 nucleotide sequence: TGCGCCAGCAGTGAGTCGGGGCAGTCTTTCACCTTT. This sequence encodes CASSESGQSFTF.